Detailed here is one T cell receptor (beta chain). Only one count was recorded for this clone. No cognate antigen has been identified for it. The input lacks base qualities; no much larger clone sits a single base away. The record originates from a study of blood T cell repertoires in COVID-19 (dated by TCRdb to 2020 to 2021). Regarding the complete study: Collaborator samples came from the United States, Italy and Spain and covered acute and convalescent phases of COVID-19. The material from the prospective study consisted of cDNA or gDNA derived from T cells, B-cell-depleted T cells, or PBMCs. The samples were drawn from two sources: the first 160 participants of the ongoing ImmuneRACE study, and 1,000 to 1,500 subjects contributed by 6 global collaborators. HLA class I and class II types, where available, came from metadata supplied by the sample provider rather than from assay-based typing. The dataset comprised deeply sampled blood TCRbeta repertoires from subjects exposed to, actively infected with, or recovered from COVID-19. The repertoires were released in a freely available public database meant as a resource for research on the immune response to SARS-CoV-2. Sample metadata almost always included a de-identified subject ID, COVID-19 status, age in years and sex.

TCRbeta CDR3 regions were amplified from genomic DNA by means of the immunoSEQ Assay, a bias-controlled multiplex PCR. Per the source publication's procedure: Nucleated cell counts per sample were estimated from amplification of reference gene primers within the assay. To quantify the absolute abundance of each unique TCRbeta CDR3 rearrangement, sequence reads were collapsed and filtered. For each sample, productive Simpson clonality was calculated as the square root of Simpson's diversity index across productive rearrangements. What TCRdb holds here is the immuneACCESS table cut down to in-frame rearrangements. Part of the clones is not present; checked against another copy, under half of the missing clones reflect an unresolved V gene, and the others are unexplained. D and trimming were read from the DNA, whereas the V and J calls and clone size are those reported in that table. Recorded for this sample are around 250,000 clones; roughly 86% of them occurred a single time. The ten largest account for about 7.6% of the sample.

The collaborating institutions used their own protocols to collect whole blood in K2EDTA tubes. Collaborator samples were shipped for TCRbeta analysis as frozen whole blood, isolated PBMCs, or DNA extracted from either sample type. CDR3 length: 13 amino acids, cysteine to phenylalanine. Only CDR3 DNA is held: 39 bases, read in frame from base 1. V and J are truncated by 7 bases and 7 bases respectively, leaving an intervening sequence of 16 bases. Via the germline V gene, CDR1 is ENHRY and CDR2 SYGVKD. Overall study outcomes, separate from this receptor: How much clinical and demographic metadata was included differed by source and by participant, and the metadata was provided uncurated.

The receptor's source is a woman aged 70 to 79 with active or convalescent COVID-19. Sequencing was done on a sample of peripheral blood. The rearranged chain carries TRBV10-3 and TRBJ1-2, with the D gene not confidently named. The CDR3 in this case is CAITKSQDAGYTF. The base sequence is TGTGCCATCACTAAGAGTCAAGATGCTGGCTACACCTTC.